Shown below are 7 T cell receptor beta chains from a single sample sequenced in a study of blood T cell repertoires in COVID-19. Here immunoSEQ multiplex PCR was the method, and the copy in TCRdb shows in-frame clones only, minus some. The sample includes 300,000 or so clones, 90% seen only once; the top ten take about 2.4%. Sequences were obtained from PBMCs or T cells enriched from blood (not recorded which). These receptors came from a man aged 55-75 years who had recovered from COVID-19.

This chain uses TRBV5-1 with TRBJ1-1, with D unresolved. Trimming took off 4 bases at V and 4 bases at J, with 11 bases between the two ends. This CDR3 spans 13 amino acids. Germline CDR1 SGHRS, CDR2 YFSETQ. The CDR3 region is CASSRVGSTEAFF. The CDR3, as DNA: TGCGCCAGCAGCCGGGTGGGGAGCACTGAAGCTTTCTTT.

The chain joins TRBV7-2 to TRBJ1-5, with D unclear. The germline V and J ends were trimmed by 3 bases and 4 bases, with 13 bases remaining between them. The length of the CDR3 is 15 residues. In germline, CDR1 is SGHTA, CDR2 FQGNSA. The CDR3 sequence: CASSLSAAANQPQHF. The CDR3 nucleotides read TGTGCCAGCAGCTTGAGTGCGGCAGCTAATCAGCCCCAGCATTTT.

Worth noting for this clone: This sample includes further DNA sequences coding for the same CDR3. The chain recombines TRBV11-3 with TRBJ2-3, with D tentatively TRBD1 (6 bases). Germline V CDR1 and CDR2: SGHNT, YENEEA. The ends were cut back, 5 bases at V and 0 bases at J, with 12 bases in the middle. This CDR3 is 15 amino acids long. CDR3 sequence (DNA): TGTGCCAGCAGCCCCGGGACACTAAGCACAGATACGCAGTATTTT. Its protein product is CASSPGTLSTDTQYF.

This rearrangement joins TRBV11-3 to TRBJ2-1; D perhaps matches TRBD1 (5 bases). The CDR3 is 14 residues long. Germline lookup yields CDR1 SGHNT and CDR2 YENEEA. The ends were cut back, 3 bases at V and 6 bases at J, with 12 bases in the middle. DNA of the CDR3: TGTGCCAGCAGCTTTTCAGACAGCATCAATGAGCAGTTCTTC. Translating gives CASSFSDSINEQFF.

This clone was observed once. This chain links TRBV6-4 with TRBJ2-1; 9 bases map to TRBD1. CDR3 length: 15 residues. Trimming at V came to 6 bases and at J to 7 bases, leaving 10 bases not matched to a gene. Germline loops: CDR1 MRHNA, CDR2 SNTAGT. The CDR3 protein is CASRLQGAPWNEQFF. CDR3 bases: TGTGCCAGCAGACTACAGGGGGCGCCTTGGAATGAGCAGTTCTTC.

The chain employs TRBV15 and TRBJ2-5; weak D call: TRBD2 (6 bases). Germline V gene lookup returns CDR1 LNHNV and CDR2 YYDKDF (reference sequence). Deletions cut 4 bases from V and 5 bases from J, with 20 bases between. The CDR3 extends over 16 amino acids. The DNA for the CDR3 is TGTGCCACCAGCAAAGAACTGGGAGGAAGGATGGAGACCCAGTACTTC. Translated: CATSKELGGRMETQYF.

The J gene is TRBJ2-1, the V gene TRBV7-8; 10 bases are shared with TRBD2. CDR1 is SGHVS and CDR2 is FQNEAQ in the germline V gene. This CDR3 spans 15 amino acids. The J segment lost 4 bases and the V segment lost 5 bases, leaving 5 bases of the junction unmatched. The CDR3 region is CASSPQRGGYNEQFF. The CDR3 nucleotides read TGTGCCAGCAGCCCTCAGCGGGGGGGGTACAATGAGCAGTTCTTC.